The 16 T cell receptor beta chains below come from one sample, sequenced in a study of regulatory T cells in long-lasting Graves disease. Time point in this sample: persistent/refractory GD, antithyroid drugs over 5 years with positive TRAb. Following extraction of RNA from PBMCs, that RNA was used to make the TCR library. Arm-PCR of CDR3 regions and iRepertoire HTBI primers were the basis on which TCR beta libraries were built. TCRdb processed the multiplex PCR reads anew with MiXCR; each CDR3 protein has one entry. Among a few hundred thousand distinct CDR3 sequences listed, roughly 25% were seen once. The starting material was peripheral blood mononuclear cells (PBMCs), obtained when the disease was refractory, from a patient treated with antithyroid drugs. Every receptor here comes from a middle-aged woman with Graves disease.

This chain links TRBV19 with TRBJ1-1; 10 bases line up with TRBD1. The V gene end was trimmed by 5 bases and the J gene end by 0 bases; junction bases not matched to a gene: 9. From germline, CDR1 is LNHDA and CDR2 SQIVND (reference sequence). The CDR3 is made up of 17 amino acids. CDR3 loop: CASSRQGAGGLNTEAFF. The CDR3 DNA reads TGTGCCAGTAGTCGACAGGGGGCAGGCGGTTTGAACACTGAAGCTTTCTTT.

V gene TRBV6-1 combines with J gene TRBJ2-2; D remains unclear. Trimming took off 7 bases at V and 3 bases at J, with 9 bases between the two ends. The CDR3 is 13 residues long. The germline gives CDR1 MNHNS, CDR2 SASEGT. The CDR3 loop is CASTLEDTGELFF. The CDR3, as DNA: TGTGCCAGCACCCTCGAGGACACCGGGGAGCTGTTTTTT.

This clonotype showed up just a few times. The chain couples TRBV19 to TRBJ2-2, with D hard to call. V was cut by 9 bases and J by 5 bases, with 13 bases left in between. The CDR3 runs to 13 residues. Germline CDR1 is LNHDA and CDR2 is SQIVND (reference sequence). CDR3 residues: CASSRLRTGELFF. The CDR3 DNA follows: TGTGCCAGCTCGAGATTGCGGACCGGGGAGCTGTTTTTT.

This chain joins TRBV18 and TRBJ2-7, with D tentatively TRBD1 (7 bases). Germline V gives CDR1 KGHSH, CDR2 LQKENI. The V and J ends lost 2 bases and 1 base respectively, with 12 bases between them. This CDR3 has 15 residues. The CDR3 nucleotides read TGTGCCAGCTCACCATCCCCAGGGGGGTCCTACGAGCAGTACTTC. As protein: CASSPSPGGSYEQYF.

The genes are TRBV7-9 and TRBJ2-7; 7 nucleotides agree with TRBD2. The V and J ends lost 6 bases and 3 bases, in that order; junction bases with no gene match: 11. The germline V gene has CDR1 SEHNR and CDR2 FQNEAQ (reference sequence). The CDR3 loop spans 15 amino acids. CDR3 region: CASSLTRTRSYEQYF. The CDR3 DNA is TGTGCCAGCAGTCTCACTAGGACTAGAAGCTACGAGCAGTACTTC.

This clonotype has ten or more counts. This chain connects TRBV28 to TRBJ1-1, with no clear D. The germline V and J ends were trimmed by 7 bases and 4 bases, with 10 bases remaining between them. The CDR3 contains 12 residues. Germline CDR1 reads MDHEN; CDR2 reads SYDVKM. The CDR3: CASTFGFTEAFF. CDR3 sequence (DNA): TGTGCCAGCACTTTCGGTTTCACTGAAGCTTTCTTT.

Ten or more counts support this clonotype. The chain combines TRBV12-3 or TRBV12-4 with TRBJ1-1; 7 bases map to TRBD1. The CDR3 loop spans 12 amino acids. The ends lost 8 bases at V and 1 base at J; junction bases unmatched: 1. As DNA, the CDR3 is TGTGCCAGCCGGACAGGGAACACTGAAGCTTTCTTT. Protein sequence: CASRTGNTEAFF.

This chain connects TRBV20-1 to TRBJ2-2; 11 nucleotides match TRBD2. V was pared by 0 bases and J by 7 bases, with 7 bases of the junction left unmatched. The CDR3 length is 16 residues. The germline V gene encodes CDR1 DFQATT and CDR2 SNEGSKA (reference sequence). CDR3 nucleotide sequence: TGCAGTGCTAGAGAGGTACTAGCGGGAGATCACGGGGAGCTGTTTTTT. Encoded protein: CSAREVLAGDHGELFF.

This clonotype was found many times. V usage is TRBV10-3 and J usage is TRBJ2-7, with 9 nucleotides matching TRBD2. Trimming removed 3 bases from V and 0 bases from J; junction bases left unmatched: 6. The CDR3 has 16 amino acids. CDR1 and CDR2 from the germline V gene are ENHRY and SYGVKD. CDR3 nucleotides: TGTGCCATCAGTGACCATAGCGGGAGTAGCTCCTACGAGCAGTACTTC. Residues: CAISDHSGSSSYEQYF.

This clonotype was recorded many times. The DNA of the CDR3 is TGTGCCAGCAGTTTCGGACAGGCGAGAGGCTACACCTTC. It specifies CASSFGQARGYTF. This chain joins TRBV12-3 or TRBV12-4 and TRBJ1-2, with 7 bases fitting TRBD1. The CDR3 extends over 13 amino acids. The ends lost 3 bases at V and 8 bases at J; junction bases unmatched: 6.

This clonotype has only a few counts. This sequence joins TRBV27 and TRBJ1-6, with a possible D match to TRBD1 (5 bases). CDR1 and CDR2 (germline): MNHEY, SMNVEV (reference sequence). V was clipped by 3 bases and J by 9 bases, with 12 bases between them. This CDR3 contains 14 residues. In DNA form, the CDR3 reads TGTGCCAGCAGTTTTGTCGGGGGGATTTCACCCCTCCACTTT. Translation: CASSFVGGISPLHF.

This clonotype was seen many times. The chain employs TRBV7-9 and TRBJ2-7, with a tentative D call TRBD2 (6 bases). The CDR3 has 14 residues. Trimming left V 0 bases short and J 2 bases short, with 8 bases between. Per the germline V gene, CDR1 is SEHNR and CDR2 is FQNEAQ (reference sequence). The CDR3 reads CASSLALAPYEQYF. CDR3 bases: TGTGCCAGCAGCTTAGCTCTAGCGCCCTACGAGCAGTACTTC.

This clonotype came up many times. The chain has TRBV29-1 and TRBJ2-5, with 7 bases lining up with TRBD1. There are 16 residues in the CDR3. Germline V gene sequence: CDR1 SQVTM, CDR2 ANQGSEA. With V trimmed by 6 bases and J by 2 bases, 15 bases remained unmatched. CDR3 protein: CSVVGQPGGTQETQYF. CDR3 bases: TGCAGCGTGGTGGGACAGCCTGGGGGCACACAAGAGACCCAGTACTTC.

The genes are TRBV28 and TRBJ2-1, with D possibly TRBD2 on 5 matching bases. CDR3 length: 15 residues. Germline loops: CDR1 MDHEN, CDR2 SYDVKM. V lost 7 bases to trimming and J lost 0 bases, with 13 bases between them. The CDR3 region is CASTRSGASYNEQFF. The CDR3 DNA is TGTGCCAGCACCCGCAGCGGCGCCTCCTACAATGAGCAGTTCTTC.

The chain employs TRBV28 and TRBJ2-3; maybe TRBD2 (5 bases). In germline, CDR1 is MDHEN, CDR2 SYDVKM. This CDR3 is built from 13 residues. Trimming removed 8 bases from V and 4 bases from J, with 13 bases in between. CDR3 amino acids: CASGQPGADTQYF. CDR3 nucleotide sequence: TGTGCCAGCGGGCAGCCCGGGGCAGATACGCAGTATTTT.

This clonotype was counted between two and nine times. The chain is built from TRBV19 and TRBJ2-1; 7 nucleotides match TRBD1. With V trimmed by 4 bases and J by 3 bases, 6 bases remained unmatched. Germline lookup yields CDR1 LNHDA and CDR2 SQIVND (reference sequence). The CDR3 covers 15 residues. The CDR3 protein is CASSRRQGGYNEQFF. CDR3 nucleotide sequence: TGTGCCAGTAGTAGACGACAGGGTGGCTACAATGAGCAGTTCTTC.